This TCR beta chain was recovered during a study of blood T cell repertoires in COVID-19. Looking at the study overall: Specimens from acute and convalescent COVID-19 originated in the United States, Italy and Spain.

V gave up 6 bases and J gave up 0 bases, with 32 bases separating them. This CDR3 contains 20 residues. In germline, CDR1 is SQVTM, CDR2 ANQGSEA. Method: immunoSEQ multiplex PCR; TCRdb's copy keeps in-frame clones and lacks some. The sample shows around 200,000 clones, roughly nine tenths of them seen only once. This sequence was found in a man in his thirties or forties with acute or convalescent COVID-19. The chain uses TRBV29-1 and TRBJ1-1; TRBD1 might be the D (6 bases). Material for sequencing was peripheral blood. Here the CDR3 DNA reads TGCAGCGTGAAACCGCGTTTATACACAGGGCCACCTAACTTGAACACTGAAGCTTTCTTT. Translated, it gives CSVKPRLYTGPPNLNTEAFF.